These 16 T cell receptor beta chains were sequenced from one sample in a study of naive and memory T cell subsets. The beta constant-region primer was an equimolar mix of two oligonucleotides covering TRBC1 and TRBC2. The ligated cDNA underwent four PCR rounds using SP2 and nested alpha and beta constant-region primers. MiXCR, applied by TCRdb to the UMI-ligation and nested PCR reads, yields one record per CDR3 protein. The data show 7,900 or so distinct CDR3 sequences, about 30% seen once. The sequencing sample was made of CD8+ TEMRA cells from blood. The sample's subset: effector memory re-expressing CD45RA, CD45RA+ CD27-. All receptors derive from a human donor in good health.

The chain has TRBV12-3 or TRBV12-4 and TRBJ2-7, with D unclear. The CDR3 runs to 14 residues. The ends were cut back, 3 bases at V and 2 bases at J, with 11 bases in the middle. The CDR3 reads CASSFAGEAYEQYF. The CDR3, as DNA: TGTGCCAGCAGTTTCGCAGGTGAAGCCTACGAGCAGTACTTC.

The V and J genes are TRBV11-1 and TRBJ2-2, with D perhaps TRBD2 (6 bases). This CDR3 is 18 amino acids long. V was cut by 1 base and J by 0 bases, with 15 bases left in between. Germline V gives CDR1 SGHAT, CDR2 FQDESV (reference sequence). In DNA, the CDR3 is TGTGCCAGCAGCTTAGAGCAGGGTTGGGGGGCGAACACCGGGGAGCTGTTTTTT. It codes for CASSLEQGWGANTGELFF.

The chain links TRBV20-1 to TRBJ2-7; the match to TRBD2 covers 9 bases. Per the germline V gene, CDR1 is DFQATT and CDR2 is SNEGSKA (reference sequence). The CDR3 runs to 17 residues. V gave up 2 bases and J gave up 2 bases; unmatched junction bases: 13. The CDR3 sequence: CSARPFLFSGSTYEQYF. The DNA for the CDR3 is TGCAGTGCTAGACCTTTTCTGTTTAGCGGGAGTACCTACGAGCAGTACTTC.

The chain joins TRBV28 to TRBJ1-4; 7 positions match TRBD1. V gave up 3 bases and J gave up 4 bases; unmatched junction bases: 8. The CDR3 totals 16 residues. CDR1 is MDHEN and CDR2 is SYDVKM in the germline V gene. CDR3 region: CASSLHTGDLNEKLFF. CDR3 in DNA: TGTGCCAGCAGTTTGCACACAGGGGACCTTAATGAAAAACTGTTTTTT. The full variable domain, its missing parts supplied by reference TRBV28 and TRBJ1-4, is DVKVTQSSRYLVKRTGEKVFLECVQDMDHENMFWYRQDPGLGLRLIYFSYDVKMKEKGDIPEGYSVSREKKERFSLILESASTNQTSMYLCASSLHTGDLNEKLFFGSGTQLSVL.

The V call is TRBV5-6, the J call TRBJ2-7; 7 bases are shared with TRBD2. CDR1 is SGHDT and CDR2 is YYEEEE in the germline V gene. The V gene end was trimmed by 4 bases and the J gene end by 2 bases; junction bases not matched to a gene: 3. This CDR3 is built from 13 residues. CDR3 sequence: CASSPGGTYEQYF. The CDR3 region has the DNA TGTGCCAGCAGCCCCGGGGGGACCTACGAGCAGTACTTC.

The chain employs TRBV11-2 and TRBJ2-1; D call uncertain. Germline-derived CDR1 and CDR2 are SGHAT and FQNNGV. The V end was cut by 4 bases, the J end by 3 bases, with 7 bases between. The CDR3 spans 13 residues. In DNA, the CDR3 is TGTGCCAGCAGCTCCGACTTCTACAATGAGCAGTTCTTC. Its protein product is CASSSDFYNEQFF. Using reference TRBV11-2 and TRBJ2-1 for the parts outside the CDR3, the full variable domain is EAGVAQSPRYKIIEKRQSVAFWCNPISGHATLYWYQQILGQGPKLLIQFQNNGVVDDSQLPKDRFSAERLKGVDSTLKIQPAKLEDSAVYLCASSSDFYNEQFFGPGTRLTVL.

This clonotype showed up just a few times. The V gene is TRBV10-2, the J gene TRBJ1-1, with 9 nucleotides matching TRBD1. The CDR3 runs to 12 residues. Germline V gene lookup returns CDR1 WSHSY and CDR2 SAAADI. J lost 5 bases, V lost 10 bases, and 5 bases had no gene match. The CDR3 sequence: CATLTGGTEAFF. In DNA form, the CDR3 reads TGCGCCACCCTGACAGGGGGGACTGAAGCTTTCTTT.

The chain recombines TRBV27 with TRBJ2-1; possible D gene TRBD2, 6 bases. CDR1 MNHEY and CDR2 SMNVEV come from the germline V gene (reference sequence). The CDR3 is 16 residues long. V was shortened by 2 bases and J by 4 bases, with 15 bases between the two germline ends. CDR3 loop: CASSLRASETYNEQFF. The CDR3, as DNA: TGTGCCAGCAGTTTACGCGCTAGCGAAACTTACAATGAGCAGTTCTTC.

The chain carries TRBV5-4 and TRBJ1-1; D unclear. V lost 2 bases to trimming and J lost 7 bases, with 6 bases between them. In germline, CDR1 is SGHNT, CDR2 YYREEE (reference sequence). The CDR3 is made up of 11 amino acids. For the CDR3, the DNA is TGTGCCAGCAGCTTCAGGAATGAAGCTTTCTTT. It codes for CASSFRNEAFF.

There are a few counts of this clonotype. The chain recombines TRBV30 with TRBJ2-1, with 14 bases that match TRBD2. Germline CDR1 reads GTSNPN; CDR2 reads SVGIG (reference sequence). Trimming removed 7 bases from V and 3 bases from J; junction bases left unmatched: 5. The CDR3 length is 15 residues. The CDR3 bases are TGTGCCTTCGCCGGGACTAGCGGGAGCTACAATGAGCAGTTCTTC. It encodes CAFAGTSGSYNEQFF.

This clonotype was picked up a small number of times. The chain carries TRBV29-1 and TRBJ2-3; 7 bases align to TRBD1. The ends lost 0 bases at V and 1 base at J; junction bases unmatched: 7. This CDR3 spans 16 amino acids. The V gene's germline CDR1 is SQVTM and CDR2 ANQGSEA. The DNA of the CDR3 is TGCAGCGTTGAAGATCGAGGGGGCAAGGGCACAGATACGCAGTATTTT. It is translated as CSVEDRGGKGTDTQYF.

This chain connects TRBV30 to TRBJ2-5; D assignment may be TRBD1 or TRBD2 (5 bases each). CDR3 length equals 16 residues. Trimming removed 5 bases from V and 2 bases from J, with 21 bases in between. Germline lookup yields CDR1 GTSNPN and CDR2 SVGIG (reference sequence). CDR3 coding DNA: TGTGCCTGGCGCCCCTGGGAATGGGGACCGCAAGAGACCCAGTACTTC. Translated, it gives CAWRPWEWGPQETQYF.

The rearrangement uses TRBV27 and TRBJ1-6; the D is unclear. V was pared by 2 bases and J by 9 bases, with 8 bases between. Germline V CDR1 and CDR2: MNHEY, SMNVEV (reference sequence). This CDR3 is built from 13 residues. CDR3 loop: CASSLGGISPLHF. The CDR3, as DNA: TGTGCCAGCAGTTTAGGCGGAATTTCACCCCTCCACTTT.

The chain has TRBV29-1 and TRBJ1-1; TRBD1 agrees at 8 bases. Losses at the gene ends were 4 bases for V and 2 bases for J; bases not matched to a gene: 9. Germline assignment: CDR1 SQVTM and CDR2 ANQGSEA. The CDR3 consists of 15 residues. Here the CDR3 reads CSVAERDRINTEAFF. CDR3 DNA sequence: TGCAGCGTTGCCGAAAGGGACAGGATTAACACTGAAGCTTTCTTT.

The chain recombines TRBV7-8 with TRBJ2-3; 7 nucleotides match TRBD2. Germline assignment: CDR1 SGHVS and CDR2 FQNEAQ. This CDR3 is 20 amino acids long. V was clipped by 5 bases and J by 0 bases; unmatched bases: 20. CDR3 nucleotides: TGTGCCAGCAGCCATCGCTTCAGAACCCAAAGGCGGGGGAGCACAGATACGCAGTATTTT. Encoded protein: CASSHRFRTQRRGSTDTQYF.

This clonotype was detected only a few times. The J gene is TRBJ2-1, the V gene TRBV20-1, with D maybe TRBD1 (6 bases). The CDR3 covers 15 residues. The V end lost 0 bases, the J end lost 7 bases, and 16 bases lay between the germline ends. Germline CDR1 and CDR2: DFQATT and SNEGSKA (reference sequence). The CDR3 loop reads CSARDLRDNQNEQFF. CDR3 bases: TGCAGTGCTAGAGATCTCCGGGACAACCAGAATGAGCAGTTCTTC.